Reported below is one T cell receptor beta chain. Its matching antigen is unknown. Time point given: week 47, end of study. What each vaccine dose contained was 300 ug of mutant IDH1 20-mer peptide, accompanied by topical imiquimod. Trimming cost V 5 bases and J 3 bases, with 14 bases left between them. The CDR3 is 14 amino acids. Germline assignment: CDR1 KGHSH and CDR2 LQKENI. These data come from a study of a mutant IDH1 vaccine in newly diagnosed glioma. Overall study context: Initiation of the vaccine course occurred 4-6 weeks after radiotherapy alone, or alongside temozolomide cycles. Visit V13 took place at week 47, and visit V12 happened at week 35. Treated patients had a mean age of around 40 years and a sex split that was around 60% male and approximately 38% female.

Overall study findings and caveats: Pseudoprogression showed no apparent link to changes in top peripheral T cell clonotypes.

Only in-frame clones appear in the TCRdb table, and some are missing; sequencing was by immunoSEQ multiplex PCR. The sample comprises around 50,000 clones, 84% of which are singletons, and around 4.5% rests with the top ten. The TCR sequence derives from a woman younger than 45 with glioma. Some clones in this sample may be carry-over from other donors' samples. The material was PBMCs, obtained from a glioma patient whose treatment included an IDH1 peptide vaccine. This sequence joins TRBV18 and TRBJ2-7; weak D call: TRBD1 (5 bases). CDR3 amino acids: CASSYYVDSYEQYF. The CDR3 nucleotides are TGTGCCAGCTCATACTACGTCGACAGCTACGAGCAGTACTTC.